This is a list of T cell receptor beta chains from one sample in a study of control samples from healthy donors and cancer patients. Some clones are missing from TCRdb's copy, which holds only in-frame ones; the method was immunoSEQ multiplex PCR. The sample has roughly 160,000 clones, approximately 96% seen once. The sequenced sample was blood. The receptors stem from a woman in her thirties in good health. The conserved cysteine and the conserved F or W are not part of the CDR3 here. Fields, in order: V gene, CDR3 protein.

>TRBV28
ASSRQGRNSPLH
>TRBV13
ASSPGLAGGSRRVNEQF
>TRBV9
ASSVVWGSEAF
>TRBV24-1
ATSDPTGGETEAF
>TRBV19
ASSIGRRSSNQPQH
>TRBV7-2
ASSLQGAGGYT
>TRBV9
ASSLDSYYGYT
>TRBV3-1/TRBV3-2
ASSTSSGRLFEQF
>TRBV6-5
ASRSLQYEQY
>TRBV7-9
ASSSSGRTPLEQY
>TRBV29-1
SVGQTTDTQY
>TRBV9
ASSVGASPGNEQF
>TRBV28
ASSFWLTEAF
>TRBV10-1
ASSPVGNTGELF
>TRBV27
ASSSGGQETQY
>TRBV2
ASSGQPNTEAF
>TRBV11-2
ASSLEAGDGNTEAF
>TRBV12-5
ASGLFRGREQYEQY
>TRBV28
ASAQRGTSGYNEQF
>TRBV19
ASSIDPTGDRGELF
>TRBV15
ATSRFRGGVNTEAF
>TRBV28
ASSPGGAGNSPLH
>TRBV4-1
ASSQADRGSYEQY
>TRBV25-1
ASSEFGRGETQY
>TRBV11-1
ASSAESWGEKTEAF
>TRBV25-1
ASSEFVETGFTDTQY
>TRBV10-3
AISESIGSYNSPLH
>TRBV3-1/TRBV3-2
ASSRTGAAEAF
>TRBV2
ASTEGSGPSYEQY
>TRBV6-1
ASSEIAGSTDTQY
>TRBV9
ASSVGGRNTGELF
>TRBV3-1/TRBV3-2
ASSPKIAGGVSNTQY
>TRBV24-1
ATSDLKRDRGNSWTQY
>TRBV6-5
ASSYGGSNSPLH
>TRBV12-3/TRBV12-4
ASSLRGDTEQF
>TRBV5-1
ASSLEAGASKNEQF
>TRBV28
ASRSPGGSNEKLF
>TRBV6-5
ASHPGGSTGELF
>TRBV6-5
ASGGRRLPYEQY
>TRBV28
ASSLEQGVQPQH